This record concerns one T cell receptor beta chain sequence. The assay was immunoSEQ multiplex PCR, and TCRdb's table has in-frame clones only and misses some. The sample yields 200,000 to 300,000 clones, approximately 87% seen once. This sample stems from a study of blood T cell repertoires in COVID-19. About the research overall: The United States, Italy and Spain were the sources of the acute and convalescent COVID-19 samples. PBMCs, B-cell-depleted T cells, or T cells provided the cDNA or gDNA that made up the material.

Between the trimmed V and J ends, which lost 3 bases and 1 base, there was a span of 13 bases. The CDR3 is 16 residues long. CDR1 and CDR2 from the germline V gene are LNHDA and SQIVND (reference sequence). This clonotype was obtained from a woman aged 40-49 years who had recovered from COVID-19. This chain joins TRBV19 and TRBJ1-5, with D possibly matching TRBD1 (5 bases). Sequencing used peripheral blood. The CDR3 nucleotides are TGTGCCAGTAGTATTCGGGCGGGACGAAGCAATCAGCCCCAGCATTTT. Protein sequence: CASSIRAGRSNQPQHF.